Presented here are 32 T cell receptor beta chains from one specimen sequenced in a study of early T cells in non-severe SARS-CoV-2 infection. TCRdb fed the 5' RACE reads into MiXCR, producing one record per CDR3 protein. The sample lists tens of thousands of distinct CDR3 sequences, 8% to 10% occurring once. The sequencing sample was made of whole blood. The origin of the receptors is an adult who was a healthcare worker with PCR-confirmed SARS-CoV-2 infection or an uninfected control (not recorded which).

The CDR3 protein is CASSLGEGLLAKNIQYF. The CDR3 bases are TGCGCCAGCAGCTTGGGAGAGGGGTTACTAGCCAAAAACATTCAGTACTTC. The genes are TRBV5-1 and TRBJ2-4; D may correspond to TRBD1 or TRBD2 (5 bases each). This CDR3 region has 17 residues. CDR1 and CDR2 (germline): SGHRS, YFSETQ. V was clipped by 0 bases and J by 0 bases, with 13 bases between them.

The table lists this clonotype with many counts. The chain combines TRBV3-1 with TRBJ1-2; D ambiguous. CDR3 length: 13 amino acids. The germline gives CDR1 LGHDT, CDR2 YNNKEL (reference sequence). The V end was cut by 0 bases, the J end by 5 bases, with 7 bases between. The CDR3 region is CASSQESVYGYTF. The CDR3 nucleotides read TGTGCCAGCAGCCAAGAATCGGTGTATGGCTACACCTTC.

The chain is built from TRBV4-3 and TRBJ2-7; 8 bases map to TRBD2. The CDR3 extends over 15 amino acids. Trimming at V came to 0 bases and at J to 4 bases, leaving 5 bases not matched to a gene. Germline V gives CDR1 LGHNA, CDR2 YSLEER. CDR3 sequence reads: CASSQDRASGYEQYF. Written as DNA, the CDR3 is TGCGCCAGCAGCCAAGATCGGGCTAGCGGGTACGAGCAGTACTTC.

At least ten counts were recorded for this clonotype. V usage is TRBV20-1 and J usage is TRBJ1-5; perhaps TRBD1 as D (6 bases). The CDR3 extends over 13 amino acids. Germline V lookup: CDR1 DFQATT, CDR2 SNEGSKA (reference sequence). Trimming left V 4 bases short and J 7 bases short, with 14 bases between. The CDR3 sequence: CSAITGIYQPQHF. In nucleotides, the CDR3 is TGCAGTGCTATAACAGGGATATACCAGCCCCAGCATTTT.

With regard to this clonotype: This clone may be a read error of a much larger clone one base away. The V call is TRBV6-5, the J call TRBJ1-1, with a weak D call TRBD1 (5 bases). V gave up 5 bases and J gave up 5 bases, with 24 bases separating them. CDR3 length: 17 residues. Germline V CDR1 and CDR2: MNHEY, SVGAGI. The CDR3 sequence is CASSPNPTEVGRTEAFF. In DNA, the CDR3 is TGTGCCAGCAGTCCGAACCCGACAGAGGTGGGGAGGACTGAAGCTTTCTTT.

This clonotype was recorded many times. The chain is built from TRBV7-6 and TRBJ2-6; D is unresolved. The CDR3 contains 15 residues. The V end lost 5 bases, the J end lost 3 bases, and 11 bases lay between the germline ends. Germline values: CDR1 SGHVS, CDR2 FNYEAQ. The CDR3 is CASSRKGGGANVLTF. CDR3 nucleotide sequence: TGTGCCAGCAGCCGGAAGGGCGGTGGGGCCAACGTCCTGACTTTC. Filled out from reference TRBV7-6 and TRBJ2-6, the complete variable domain reads GAGVSQSPRYKVTKRGQDVALRCDPISGHVSLYWYRQALGQGPEFLTYFNYEAQQDKSGLPNDRFSAERPEGSISTLTIQRTEQRDSAMYRCASSRKGGGANVLTFGAGSRLTVL.

This clonotype was counted many times. CDR3 residues: CSVEGSGNEKLFF. The DNA of the CDR3 is TGCAGCGTTGAAGGGAGTGGCAATGAAAAACTGTTTTTT. This chain joins TRBV29-1 and TRBJ1-4; no firm D call. The CDR3 is made up of 13 amino acids. The V gene lost 1 base and the J gene lost 5 bases, with 8 bases spanning the gap. Germline-derived CDR1 and CDR2 are SQVTM and ANQGSEA.

This clonotype was counted at least ten times. This chain links TRBV2 with TRBJ2-1; TRBD2 aligns across 9 bases. The CDR3 spans 16 residues. The trim removed 2 bases at V and 7 bases at J, leaving 9 bases unmatched. Germline V gene lookup returns CDR1 SNHLY and CDR2 FYNNEI. The CDR3 region is CASSESAASGKNEQFF. The CDR3 DNA reads TGTGCCAGCAGTGAAAGTGCGGCTAGCGGGAAGAATGAGCAGTTCTTC. Full variable domain (rest looked up from reference TRBV2 and TRBJ2-1): EPEVTQTPSHQVTQMGQEVILRCVPISNHLYFYWYRQILGQKVEFLVSFYNNEISEKSEIFDDQFSVERPDGSNFTLKIRSTKLEDSAMYFCASSESAASGKNEQFFGPGTRLTVL.

The chain recombines TRBV2 with TRBJ1-1; a possible D gene is TRBD1 (5 bases). Germline values: CDR1 SNHLY, CDR2 FYNNEI. The germline V and J ends were trimmed by 9 bases and 4 bases, with 18 bases remaining between them. The CDR3 has 14 amino acids. This chain's CDR3 is CASQLGGRGTEAFF. The CDR3, as DNA: TGTGCCAGTCAACTGGGGGGAAGGGGCACTGAAGCTTTCTTT.

This clonotype has more than one count but fewer than ten. CDR3 sequence: CASSPGTGGQPQHF. DNA for the CDR3: TGTGCCAGCAGCCCGGGGACAGGCGGCCAGCCCCAGCATTTT. This rearrangement joins TRBV9 to TRBJ1-5; TRBD1 aligns across 8 bases. Germline CDR1 is SGDLS and CDR2 is YYNGEE. The junction had 7 bases not matched to a gene; V was cut back by 4 bases and J by 7 bases. CDR3 size: 14 residues.

The V call is TRBV5-1, the J call TRBJ2-2; TRBD2 aligns across 7 bases. Germline CDR1 and CDR2: SGHRS and YFSETQ. V shed 4 bases, J shed 7 bases, and the junction held 10 bases outside the gene matches. The CDR3 sequence is 15 residues long. CDR3 sequence (DNA): TGCGCCAGCAGCCCCCAACAAGCGGGATTCGGGGAGCTGTTTTTT. It yields the protein CASSPQQAGFGELFF.

This clonotype appeared many times. The CDR3 region has the DNA TGTGCCAGCAGCTTGGTCGGGGCAGAAGGTCTTTACACTGAAGCTTTCTTT. Its translation: CASSLVGAEGLYTEAFF. This chain links TRBV5-6 with TRBJ1-1; TRBD1 is a possible D gene (5 bases). The length of the CDR3 is 17 residues. Trimming took off 0 bases at V and 3 bases at J, with 18 bases between the two ends. Germline lookup yields CDR1 SGHDT and CDR2 YYEEEE.

This clonotype occurred many times. The rearrangement uses TRBV11-2 and TRBJ2-5; D is perhaps TRBD1 or TRBD2 (6 bases each). The V gene lost 1 base and the J gene lost 0 bases, with 15 bases spanning the gap. The CDR3 spans 17 residues. CDR1 is SGHAT, CDR2 FQNNGV, per germline. The DNA for the CDR3 is TGTGCCAGCAGCTTAGGGAGGGGACAAATGTACCAAGAGACCCAGTACTTC. Protein: CASSLGRGQMYQETQYF. Looking up the rest from reference TRBV11-2 and TRBJ2-5 gives the full variable domain: EAGVAQSPRYKIIEKRQSVAFWCNPISGHATLYWYQQILGQGPKLLIQFQNNGVVDDSQLPKDRFSAERLKGVDSTLKIQPAKLEDSAVYLCASSLGRGQMYQETQYFGPGTRLLVL.

The rearrangement links TRBV24-1 to TRBJ1-5; 11 bases align to TRBD1. The germline gives CDR1 KGHDR, CDR2 SFDVKD. The V and J ends lost 3 bases and 6 bases, in that order; junction bases with no gene match: 3. CDR3 length: 15 residues. The CDR3 reads CATSDGGTGGQPQHF. The CDR3 bases are TGTGCCACCAGTGATGGGGGGACAGGGGGTCAGCCCCAGCATTTT.

This clonotype was counted many times. This sequence joins TRBV5-5 and TRBJ1-2, with a possible D match to TRBD1 (6 bases). V lost 4 bases and J 7 bases, leaving 14 bases between the germline ends. The CDR3 has 13 amino acids. CDR1 SGHKS and CDR2 YYEKEE come from the germline V gene (reference sequence). The CDR3 protein is CASSDPDRSGYTF. In DNA form, the CDR3 reads TGTGCCAGCAGCGATCCGGACAGATCTGGCTACACCTTC. Full variable domain (missing parts from reference TRBV5-5 and TRBJ1-2): DAGVTQSPTHLIKTRGQQVTLRCSPISGHKSVSWYQQVLGQGPQFIFQYYEKEERGRGNFPDRFSARQFPNYSSELNVNALLLGDSALYLCASSDPDRSGYTFGSGTRLTVV.

This clonotype has a handful of counts. The chain employs TRBV10-3 and TRBJ2-1, with TRBD2 as a possible D gene (5 bases). The V gene's germline CDR1 is ENHRY and CDR2 SYGVKD. This CDR3 contains 12 residues. V gave up 7 bases and J gave up 9 bases, with 13 bases separating them. CDR3 in amino acids: CAIMGSGGEQFF. The CDR3 region has the DNA TGTGCCATCATGGGGTCCGGAGGTGAGCAGTTCTTC.

This clonotype showed up many times. CDR3 in amino acids: CASSRRGGELFF. Written as DNA, the CDR3 is TGTGCCAGCAGTCGACGGGGCGGGGAGCTGTTTTTT. J is TRBJ2-2 and V is TRBV5-6; TRBD2 is a possible D gene (5 bases). The CDR3 covers 12 residues. V was cut by 5 bases and J by 7 bases, with 9 bases left in between. CDR1 SGHDT and CDR2 YYEEEE come from the germline V gene.

This clonotype turned up a few times. The V and J genes are TRBV27 and TRBJ2-7, with 7 bases identical to TRBD2. This CDR3 spans 15 amino acids. The V and J ends lost 3 bases and 1 base, in that order; junction bases with no gene match: 6. Germline loops: CDR1 MNHEY, CDR2 SMNVEV (reference sequence). The CDR3 reads CASSLGGRGSYEQYF. The DNA for the CDR3 is TGTGCCAGCAGTTTGGGAGGGAGGGGATCCTACGAGCAGTACTTC.

Notes on this clonotype: The junction and the germline gene differ at one end; a read error may be behind it. The V and J genes are TRBV12-3 or TRBV12-4 and TRBJ2-3; 7 nucleotides match TRBD2. This CDR3 spans 14 amino acids. In DNA, the CDR3 is TGTGCCAGCAGTTTATGGCGGGAGACAAATACACAGTATTTT. Its protein is CASSLWRETNTQYF.

This clonotype was seen many times. The genes are TRBV20-1 and TRBJ1-1, with 8 bases matching TRBD1. The CDR3 consists of 14 residues. The ends lost 5 bases at V and 4 bases at J; junction bases unmatched: 9. Germline assignment: CDR1 DFQATT and CDR2 SNEGSKA (reference sequence). Written as DNA, the CDR3 is TGCAGTGCTCCCCGACAGGGGCGGGTCACTGAAGCTTTCTTT. Translating it yields CSAPRQGRVTEAFF.

This clonotype was seen a few times. As DNA, the CDR3 is TGTGCCAGCAGCGGCCCGCAAGAGACCCAGTACTTC. Translated, it gives CASSGPQETQYF. The J gene is TRBJ2-5, the V gene TRBV7-8, with D uncertain. CDR3 length: 12 amino acids. Germline values: CDR1 SGHVS, CDR2 FQNEAQ. Trimming took off 5 bases at V and 2 bases at J, with 6 bases between the two ends.

This clonotype was recorded at least ten times. The genes are TRBV18 and TRBJ2-4; TRBD2 agrees at 7 bases. The CDR3 has 17 amino acids. Trimming removed 3 bases from V and 0 bases from J; junction bases left unmatched: 8. The germline gives CDR1 KGHSH, CDR2 LQKENI. CDR3 coding DNA: TGTGCCAGCTCACCCTCAGAGTTAGCGGGAGCCAAAAACATTCAGTACTTC. Its protein is CASSPSELAGAKNIQYF.

The V gene is TRBV20-1, the J gene TRBJ2-7, with D unresolved. Germline V gene lookup returns CDR1 DFQATT and CDR2 SNEGSKA (reference sequence). This CDR3 spans 14 amino acids. The V gene lost 1 base and the J gene lost 2 bases, with 12 bases spanning the gap. This chain's CDR3 is CSARVNRVTYEQYF. The CDR3 DNA is TGCAGTGCTAGAGTCAACAGAGTTACCTACGAGCAGTACTTC.

This clonotype was counted at least ten times. The V call is TRBV6-6, the J call TRBJ1-2; D remains unclear. The CDR3 sequence is 13 residues long. From germline, CDR1 is MNHNY and CDR2 SVGAGI (reference sequence). Trimming left V 5 bases short and J 0 bases short, with 7 bases between. The CDR3 protein is CASSADPNYGYTF. The CDR3 nucleotides are TGTGCCAGCAGTGCTGACCCTAACTATGGCTACACCTTC.

In its sample, this clonotype was seen many times. J is TRBJ2-2 and V is TRBV20-1; 11 positions agree with TRBD2. The germline V gene encodes CDR1 DFQATT and CDR2 SNEGSKA (reference sequence). This CDR3 is 15 amino acids long. The V gene end was trimmed by 0 bases and the J gene end by 6 bases; junction bases not matched to a gene: 3. Here the CDR3 DNA reads TGCAGTGCTAGAGATTTAGCGGGAGGGCCCGGGGAGCTGTTTTTT. This sequence encodes CSARDLAGGPGELFF.

This clonotype showed up many times. The J gene is TRBJ1-1, the V gene TRBV18; TRBD1 might be the D (5 bases). V was cut by 4 bases and J by 1 base, with 7 bases left in between. The CDR3 covers 13 residues. Germline lookup yields CDR1 KGHSH and CDR2 LQKENI. CDR3 DNA sequence: TGTGCCAGCTCACTCGGGGGGAACACTGAAGCTTTCTTT. This translates into CASSLGGNTEAFF.

The chain uses TRBV27 and TRBJ1-1, with 7 bases identical to TRBD1. Germline V gene lookup returns CDR1 MNHEY and CDR2 SMNVEV (reference sequence). Germline trimming cut 7 bases from V and 0 bases from J; bases unmatched to any gene: 8. CDR3 length: 15 residues. The CDR3 DNA sequence: TGTGCCAGCAATGGGGCAGGGGGGCTGAACACTGAAGCTTTCTTT. It codes for CASNGAGGLNTEAFF.

The table lists this clonotype with many counts. The chain is built from TRBV6-5 and TRBJ2-3; 10 bases line up with TRBD1. The CDR3 sequence is 15 residues long. Germline assignment: CDR1 MNHEY and CDR2 SVGAGI. Trimming removed 7 bases from V and 2 bases from J; junction bases left unmatched: 6. CDR3 sequence: CASTGQGGVTDTQYF. The CDR3 nucleotides read TGTGCCAGCACCGGACAGGGGGGGGTCACAGATACGCAGTATTTT.

This clonotype was counted ten times or more. The J gene is TRBJ1-2, the V gene TRBV7-9; D might be TRBD1 (6 bases). Germline V gene data show CDR1 as SEHNR and CDR2 as FQNEAQ (reference sequence). CDR3 length: 14 amino acids. V was trimmed by 0 bases and J by 5 bases, leaving 10 bases between them. CDR3 coding DNA: TGTGCCAGCAGCTTAGCTTTCCAGGGGTATGGCTACACCTTC. Translated: CASSLAFQGYGYTF.

This clonotype appeared many times. The chain recombines TRBV5-1 with TRBJ2-7; possibly TRBD2 for D (6 bases). V was shortened by 3 bases and J by 2 bases, with 12 bases between the two germline ends. The CDR3 loop spans 14 amino acids. Germline loops: CDR1 SGHRS, CDR2 YFSETQ. The DNA of the CDR3 is TGCGCCAGCAGCTGGAGGGGAACTACCTACGAGCAGTACTTC. Translating it yields CASSWRGTTYEQYF.

V and J are TRBV12-3 or TRBV12-4 and TRBJ2-7, with 7 bases that match TRBD2. CDR3 length: 15 residues. Losses at the gene ends were 1 base for V and 0 bases for J; bases not matched to a gene: 3. This CDR3 is CASSLGERGSYEQYF. The CDR3, as DNA: TGTGCCAGCAGTTTAGGAGAGCGGGGCTCCTACGAGCAGTACTTC.

This clonotype was observed once. A clone one base away is much larger, so this may be a read error. The V and J genes are TRBV29-1 and TRBJ2-7, with unresolved D. Germline lookup yields CDR1 SQVTM and CDR2 ANQGSEA. Trimming stripped 2 bases from V and 1 base from J, with 9 bases between. This CDR3 comprises 13 residues. Here the CDR3 DNA reads TGCAGCGTTGAATACAAGCAATCCTACGAGCAGTACTTC. Protein sequence: CSVEYKQSYEQYF.